The entry below describes one TCR beta chain. The target of this receptor is not known. No qualities accompany the bases; no much larger clone lies one base away. Sequenced using an Illumina HiSeq 2500. Quantitative 5'-RACE with molecular barcodes was the method used to prepare the TCR beta libraries. The original methods were these. A new computational method, built on a probabilistic model of VDJ rearrangement, was used to identify disease-linked TCR variants. TCRdb took the public reads, trimmed them with fastp at Q25, ran MiXCR for clone calling and kept in-frame beta chains. Each entry is one CDR3 protein sequence, shown with its most common DNA and genes. The V and J calls and clone size come from TCRdb's table, not from the authors' own analysis. This sample has a few hundred thousand distinct CDR3 sequences in its table, and under 8.5% of those were observed once. About 14% of the sample is taken by the ten largest.

This sample is part of a study of CD8 T cells in ankylosing spondylitis listed by TCRdb under 2017. General notes on the study: T cell receptor beta repertoires were profiled in healthy donors and ankylosing spondylitis patients so that disease-linked TCR variants could be found. The full study cohort was made up of about two dozen ankylosing spondylitis patients and roughly 98 healthy donors. Samples of peripheral blood were taken, and for ankylosing spondylitis patients, synovial fluid was collected as well.

Paper-wide results and their limitations: Some TCR beta motif variants had previously been reported in synovial fluid and blood of reactive arthritis patients, which suggested common disease-initiation mechanisms. According to the report, matched synovial fluid samples from ankylosing spondylitis patients were significantly enriched for the disease-linked clones. A TCR beta motif made up of roughly eight highly homologous amino acid variants appeared to be characteristic of blood from ankylosing spondylitis patients. A CD8+ phenotype was shown by the disease-linked clones, which were found at relatively low frequencies in peripheral blood.

This clonotype was obtained from a male donor with ankylosing spondylitis. Sequencing was done on a sample of blood, either unsorted or a sorted T cell fraction (not recorded which).

The CDR3 reads CSARRQEGGTEAFF. The nucleotide sequence is TGCAGTGCTAGACGGCAGGAGGGTGGCACTGAAGCTTTCTTT. This chain is built from TRBV20-1 and TRBJ1-1, with the D segment identity uncertain. Based on the germline V gene (reference sequence), the CDR1 and CDR2 sequences are DFQATT and SNEGSKA. Taken from cysteine to phenylalanine, the CDR3 has 14 residues. The entry retains the CDR3 DNA only, 42 bases that are in frame from base 1. Deletion took 2 bases off V and 4 bases off J, with a span of 14 bases between the germline ends.